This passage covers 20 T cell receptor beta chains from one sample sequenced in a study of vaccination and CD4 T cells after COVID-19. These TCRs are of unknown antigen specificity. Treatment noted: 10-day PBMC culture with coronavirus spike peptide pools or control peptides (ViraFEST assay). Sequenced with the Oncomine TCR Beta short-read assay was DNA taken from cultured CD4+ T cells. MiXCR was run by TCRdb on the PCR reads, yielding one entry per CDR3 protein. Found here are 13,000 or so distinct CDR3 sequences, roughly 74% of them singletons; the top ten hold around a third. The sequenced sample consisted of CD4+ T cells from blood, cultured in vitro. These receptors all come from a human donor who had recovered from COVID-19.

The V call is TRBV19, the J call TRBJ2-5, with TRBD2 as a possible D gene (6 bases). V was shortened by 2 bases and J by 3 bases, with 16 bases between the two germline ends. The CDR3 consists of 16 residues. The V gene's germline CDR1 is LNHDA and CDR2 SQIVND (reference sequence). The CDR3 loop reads CASSISPGLLKETQYF. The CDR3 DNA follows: TGTGCCAGTAGTATATCACCGGGACTCCTAAAAGAGACCCAGTACTTC.

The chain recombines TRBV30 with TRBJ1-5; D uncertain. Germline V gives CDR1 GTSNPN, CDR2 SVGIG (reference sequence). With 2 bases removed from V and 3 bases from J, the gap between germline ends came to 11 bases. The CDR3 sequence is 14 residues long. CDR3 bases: TGTGCCTGGAGTTCCCTAAATCACAATCAGCCCCAGCATTTT. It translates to CAWSSLNHNQPQHF.

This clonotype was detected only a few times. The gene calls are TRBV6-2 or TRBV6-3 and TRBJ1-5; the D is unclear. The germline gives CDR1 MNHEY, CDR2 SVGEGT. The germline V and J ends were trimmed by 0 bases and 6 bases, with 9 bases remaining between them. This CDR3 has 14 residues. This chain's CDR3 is CASSYSLKSQPQHF. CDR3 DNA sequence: TGTGCCAGCAGTTACTCTCTTAAGAGTCAGCCCCAGCATTTT.

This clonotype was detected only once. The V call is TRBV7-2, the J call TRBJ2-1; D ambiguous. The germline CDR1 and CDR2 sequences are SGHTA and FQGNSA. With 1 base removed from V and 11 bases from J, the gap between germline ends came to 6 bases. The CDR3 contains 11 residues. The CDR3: CASSLGDKQFF. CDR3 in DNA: TGTGCCAGCAGCTTAGGTGATAAGCAGTTCTTC.

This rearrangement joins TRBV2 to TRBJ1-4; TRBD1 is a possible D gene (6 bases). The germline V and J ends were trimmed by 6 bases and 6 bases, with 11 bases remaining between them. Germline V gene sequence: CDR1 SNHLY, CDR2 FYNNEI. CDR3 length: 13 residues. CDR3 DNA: TGTGCCAGCAGCCTGAACAGGGATGAAAAACTGTTTTTT. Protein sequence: CASSLNRDEKLFF.

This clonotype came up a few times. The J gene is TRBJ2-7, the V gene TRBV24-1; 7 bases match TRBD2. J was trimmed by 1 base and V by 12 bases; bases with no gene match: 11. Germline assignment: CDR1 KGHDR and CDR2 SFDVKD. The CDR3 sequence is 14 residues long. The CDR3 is CAPQPGGGSYEQYF. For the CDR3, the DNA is TGTGCCCCCCAGCCGGGCGGGGGATCCTACGAGCAGTACTTC.

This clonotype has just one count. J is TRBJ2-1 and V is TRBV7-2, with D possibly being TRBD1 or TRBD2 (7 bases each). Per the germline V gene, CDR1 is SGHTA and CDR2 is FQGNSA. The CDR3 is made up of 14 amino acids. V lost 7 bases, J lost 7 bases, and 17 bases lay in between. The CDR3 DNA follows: TGTGCCAGCACCCGGGGAGGGGGCGTAAATGAGCAGTTCTTC. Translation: CASTRGGGVNEQFF.

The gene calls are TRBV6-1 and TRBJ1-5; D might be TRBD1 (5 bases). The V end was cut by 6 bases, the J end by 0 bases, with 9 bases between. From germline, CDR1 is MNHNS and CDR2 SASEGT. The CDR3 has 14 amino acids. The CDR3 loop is CASRPDSSNQPQHF. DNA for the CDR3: TGTGCCAGCAGACCCGACAGTAGCAATCAGCCCCAGCATTTT.

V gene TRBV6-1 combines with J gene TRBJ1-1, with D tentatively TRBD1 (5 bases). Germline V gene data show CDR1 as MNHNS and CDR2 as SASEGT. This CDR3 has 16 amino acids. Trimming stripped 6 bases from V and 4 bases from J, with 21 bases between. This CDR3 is CASRDPGRSAGTEAFF. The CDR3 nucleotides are TGTGCCAGCAGGGACCCGGGACGCTCAGCGGGCACTGAAGCTTTCTTT.

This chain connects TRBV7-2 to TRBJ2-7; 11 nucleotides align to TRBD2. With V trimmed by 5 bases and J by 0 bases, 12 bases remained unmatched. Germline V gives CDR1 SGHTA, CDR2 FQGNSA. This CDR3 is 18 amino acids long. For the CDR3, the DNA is TGTGCCAGCAGCCTCCCCCGGACTAGCGGGCGCAGCTCCTACGAGCAGTACTTC. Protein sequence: CASSLPRTSGRSSYEQYF.

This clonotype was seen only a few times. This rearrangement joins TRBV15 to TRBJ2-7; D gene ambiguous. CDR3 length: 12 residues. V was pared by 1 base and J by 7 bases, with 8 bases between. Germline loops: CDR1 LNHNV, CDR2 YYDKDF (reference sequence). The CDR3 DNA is TGTGCCACCAGCAGAGCCCTCGGGGAGCAGTACTTC. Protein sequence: CATSRALGEQYF.

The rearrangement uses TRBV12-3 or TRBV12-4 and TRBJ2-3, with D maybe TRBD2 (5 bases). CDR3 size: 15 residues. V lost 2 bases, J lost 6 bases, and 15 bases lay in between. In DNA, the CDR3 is TGTGCCAGCAGTTTACTTAGCGACCCTCGGGATACGCAGTATTTT. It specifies CASSLLSDPRDTQYF.

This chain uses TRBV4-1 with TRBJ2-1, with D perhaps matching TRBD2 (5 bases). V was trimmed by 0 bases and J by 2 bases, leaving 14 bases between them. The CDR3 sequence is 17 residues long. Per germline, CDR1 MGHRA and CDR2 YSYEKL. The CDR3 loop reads CASSQDPSGGAYNEQFF. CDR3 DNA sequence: TGCGCCAGCAGCCAAGACCCTAGTGGAGGTGCCTACAATGAGCAGTTCTTC.

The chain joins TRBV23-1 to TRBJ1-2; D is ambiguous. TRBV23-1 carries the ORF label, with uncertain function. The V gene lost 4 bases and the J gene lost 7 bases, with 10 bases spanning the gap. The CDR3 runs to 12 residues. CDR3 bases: TGCGCCAGCAGTCGAAGGGCCGGTGGCTACACCTTC. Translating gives CASSRRAGGYTF.

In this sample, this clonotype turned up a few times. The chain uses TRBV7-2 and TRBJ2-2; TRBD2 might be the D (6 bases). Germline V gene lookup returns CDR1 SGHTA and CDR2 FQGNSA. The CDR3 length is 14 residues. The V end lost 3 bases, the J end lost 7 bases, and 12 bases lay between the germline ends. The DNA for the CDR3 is TGTGCCAGCAGCTTGACCGGGGGAGGCGGGGAGCTGTTTTTT. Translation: CASSLTGGGGELFF.

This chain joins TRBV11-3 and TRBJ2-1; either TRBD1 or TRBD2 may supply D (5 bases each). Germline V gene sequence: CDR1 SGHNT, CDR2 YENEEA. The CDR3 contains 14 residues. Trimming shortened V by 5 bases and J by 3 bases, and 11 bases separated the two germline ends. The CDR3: CASSPGPSYNEQFF. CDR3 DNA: TGTGCCAGCAGCCCGGGACCCAGCTACAATGAGCAGTTCTTC. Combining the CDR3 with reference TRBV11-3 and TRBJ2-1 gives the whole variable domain EAGVVQSPRYKIIEKKQPVAFWCNPISGHNTLYWYLQNLGQGPELLIRYENEEAVDDSQLPKDRFSAERLKGVDSTLKIQPAELGDSAVYLCASSPGPSYNEQFFGPGTRLTVL.

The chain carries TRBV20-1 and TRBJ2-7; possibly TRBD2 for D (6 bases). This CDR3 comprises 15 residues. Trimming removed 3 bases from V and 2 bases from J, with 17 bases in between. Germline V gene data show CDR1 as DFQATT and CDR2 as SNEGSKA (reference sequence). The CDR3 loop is CSARFRGGGAYEQYF. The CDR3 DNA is TGCAGTGCTAGGTTTCGTGGCGGAGGGGCCTACGAGCAGTACTTC.

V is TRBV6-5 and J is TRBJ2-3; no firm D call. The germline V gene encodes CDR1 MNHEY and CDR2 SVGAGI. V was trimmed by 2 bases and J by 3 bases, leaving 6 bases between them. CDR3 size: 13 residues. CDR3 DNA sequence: TGTGCCAGCAGTTACGGCGCAACAGATACGCAGTATTTT. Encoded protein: CASSYGATDTQYF.

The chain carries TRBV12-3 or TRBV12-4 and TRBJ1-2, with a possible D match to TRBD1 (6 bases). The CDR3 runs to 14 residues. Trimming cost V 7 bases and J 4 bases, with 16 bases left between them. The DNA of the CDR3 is TGTGCCAGCACCTGGGGGACACCACTCTATGGCTACACCTTC. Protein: CASTWGTPLYGYTF.

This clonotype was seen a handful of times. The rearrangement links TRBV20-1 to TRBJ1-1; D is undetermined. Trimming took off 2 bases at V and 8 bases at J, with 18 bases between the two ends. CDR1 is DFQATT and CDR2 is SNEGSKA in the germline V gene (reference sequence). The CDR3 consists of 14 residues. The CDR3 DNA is TGCAGTGCTAGAAGTGTTGGGGAACACCCCGAAGCTTTCTTT. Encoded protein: CSARSVGEHPEAFF.